These T cell receptor beta chains were read from a single sample in a study of blood T cell repertoires in COVID-19. Repertoires were generated with immunoSEQ multiplex PCR, while TCRdb's copy carries only in-frame clones and drops some. Among some 58,000 clones listed, about 91% were seen once. The sample taken for sequencing was peripheral blood. These receptors originate from a middle-aged man with active COVID-19. Both conserved end residues are part of each CDR3. Fields, in order: clone size, J gene, D gene, V gene, CDR3 protein, CDR3 DNA. The D gene is left open where the match is weak. Rows give clone size only sometimes, using once, few, many, or a class for an expanded clone.

>-|TRBJ2-3|-|TRBV5-5
CASSTPKTASTDTQYF
TGTGCCAGCAGCACCCCAAAGACAGCCAGCACAGATACGCAGTATTTT
>-|TRBJ2-5|TRBD1|TRBV7-9
CASSLATGAETQYF
TGTGCCAGCAGCTTAGCAACAGGGGCAGAGACCCAGTACTTC
>once|TRBJ2-3|-|TRBV9
CASSAPPGGISDTQYF
TGTGCCAGCAGCGCGCCCCCCGGAGGGATCTCAGATACGCAGTATTTT
>-|TRBJ1-5|TRBD1|TRBV2
CASSEGDRGGNQPQHF
TGTGCCAGCAGTGAGGGGGACAGGGGAGGCAATCAGCCCCAGCATTTT
>-|TRBJ2-3|-|TRBV10-3
CAISEDMGDTQYF
TGTGCCATCAGCGAGGACATGGGAGATACGCAGTATTTT
>-|TRBJ1-2|-|TRBV6-2/TRBV6-3
CASSYHPPGNYGYTF
TGTGCCAGCAGTTACCACCCCCCAGGGAACTATGGCTACACCTTC
>-|TRBJ2-3|TRBD2|TRBV7-3
CASSSGLAGDTQYF
TGTGCCAGCAGCTCGGGACTAGCGGGAGATACGCAGTATTTT
>-|TRBJ1-5|TRBD1|TRBV2
CATSDRGNQPQHF
TGTGCCACCTCGGACAGGGGAAATCAGCCCCAGCATTTT
>-|TRBJ1-1|-|TRBV2
CASSDTQGEAFF
TGTGCCAGCAGTGATACGCAGGGCGAAGCTTTCTTT
>-|TRBJ1-2|-|TRBV6-2/TRBV6-3
CASSYLGALGYTF
TGTGCCAGCAGTTACTTGGGGGCGCTTGGCTACACCTTC
>-|TRBJ1-2|TRBD1|TRBV18
CASSPLLGQSVVEGGYTF
TGTGCCAGCTCACCACTCCTGGGACAGAGTGTCGTGGAGGGGGGCTACACCTTC
>-|TRBJ2-7|TRBD1|TRBV6-5
CASKPTGDGPYEQYF
TGTGCCAGCAAACCGACAGGGGATGGTCCCTACGAGCAGTACTTC
>-|TRBJ1-3|-|TRBV5-1
CASSLGGLSGNTIYF
TGCGCCAGCAGCTTGGGAGGGCTCTCTGGAAACACCATATATTTT
>once|TRBJ2-2|-|TRBV5-4
CASARDSSTGELFF
TGTGCCAGCGCCAGGGATTCGAGCACCGGGGAGCTGTTTTTT
>once|TRBJ2-5|-|TRBV14
CASSQAAGAQETQYF
TGTGCCAGCAGCCAAGCTGCAGGGGCCCAAGAGACCCAGTACTTC
>-|TRBJ2-1|-|TRBV27
CASSLSGGAALYNEQFF
TGTGCCAGCAGTTTATCAGGTGGGGCTGCGCTCTACAATGAGCAGTTCTTC
>-|TRBJ1-5|-|TRBV28
CASSRPVGPKGQPQHF
TGTGCCAGCAGCCGCCCGGTGGGGCCTAAGGGTCAGCCCCAGCATTTT
>-|TRBJ2-1|TRBD1|TRBV5-1
CASSSPGGLRNEQFF
TGCGCCAGCAGCTCACCAGGGGGCTTGCGAAATGAGCAGTTCTTC
>-|TRBJ1-2|-|TRBV6-5
CASSYSKQTFYTF
TGTGCCAGCAGTTACTCGAAACAGACATTCTACACCTTC
>-|TRBJ2-1|TRBD1|TRBV29-1
CSVETDRSYNEQFF
TGCAGCGTTGAAACGGACAGGTCATACAATGAGCAGTTCTTC
>-|TRBJ1-2|-|TRBV28
CASSSPGYGYTF
TGTGCCAGCAGTTCCCCGGGCTATGGCTACACCTTC
>-|TRBJ2-7|-|TRBV19
CASSIGESNSYEQYF
TGTGCCAGTAGTATAGGGGAGAGCAACTCCTACGAGCAGTACTTC
>-|TRBJ2-7|-|TRBV6-5
CASRDKIMISYEQYF
TGTGCCAGCAGAGACAAAATCATGATTTCCTACGAGCAGTACTTC
>-|TRBJ1-5|-|TRBV7-5
CVRSLAWDSSARGPQHF
TGTGTCAGAAGCTTAGCGTGGGACAGTAGTGCCCGGGGTCCCCAGCATTTT
>-|TRBJ2-1|TRBD2|TRBV19
CASRDQLAGATSYNEQFF
TGTGCCAGTAGGGACCAACTAGCGGGAGCGACCTCCTACAATGAGCAGTTCTTC
>-|TRBJ1-1|TRBD1|TRBV18
CASAGQGNTEAFF
TGTGCCAGCGCAGGACAGGGGAACACTGAAGCTTTCTTT
>-|TRBJ1-2|-|TRBV6-5
CASSYLPANYGYTF
TGTGCCAGCAGTTACTTGCCAGCTAACTATGGCTACACCTTC
>-|TRBJ2-7|TRBD1|TRBV28
CASSRGQVTGEQYF
TGTGCCAGCAGTCGGGGACAGGTCACGGGCGAGCAGTACTTC
>-|TRBJ1-6|TRBD1|TRBV6-2/TRBV6-3
CASSTRGRGNSPLHF
TGTGCCAGCAGTACCAGGGGGCGCGGTAATTCACCCCTCCACTTT
>-|TRBJ2-7|TRBD2|TRBV11-2
CASSSRGVDEQYF
TGTGCCAGCAGCTCCCGGGGGGTCGACGAGCAGTACTTC
>-|TRBJ2-5|-|TRBV14
CASSDYNKETQYF
TGTGCCAGCAGCGACTATAACAAAGAGACCCAGTACTTC
>-|TRBJ2-7|-|TRBV6-5
CASHLVDQSSYEQYF
TGTGCCAGTCACCTAGTAGATCAAAGCTCCTACGAGCAGTACTTC
>-|TRBJ1-3|-|TRBV21-1
CASSKVEQGRTSGNTIYF
TGTGCCAGCAGCAAAGTTGAACAGGGAAGGACCTCTGGAAACACCATATATTTT
>-|TRBJ2-3|TRBD2|TRBV5-4
CASSPRLAGGVDTQYF
TGTGCCAGCAGCCCCCGACTAGCGGGGGGGGTAGATACGCAGTATTTT
>-|TRBJ1-2|-|TRBV7-2
CASSLQRRVGNYGYTF
TGTGCCAGCAGCTTACAGCGCAGGGTCGGCAACTATGGCTACACCTTC
>-|TRBJ2-1|-|TRBV7-9
CASSPVGSSLGDEQFF
TGTGCCAGCAGCCCGGTTGGCAGTTCACTAGGCGATGAGCAGTTCTTC
>-|TRBJ2-3|TRBD2|TRBV6-2/TRBV6-3
CASSYSHGGITDTQYF
TGTGCCAGCAGTTACTCACACGGGGGGATCACAGATACGCAGTATTTT
>-|TRBJ2-7|TRBD1|TRBV28
CASSLPGQGFYEQYF
TGTGCCAGCAGTTTACCGGGACAGGGGTTCTACGAGCAGTACTTC
>-|TRBJ2-7|TRBD2|TRBV28
CASSPGTTPYEQYF
TGTGCCAGCAGCCCCGGGACTACGCCCTACGAGCAGTACTTC
>-|TRBJ2-1|-|TRBV7-7
CASSLVVHNEQFF
TGTGCCAGCAGCTTAGTCGTCCACAATGAGCAGTTCTTC
>-|TRBJ2-3|-|TRBV24-1
CATSLGGTDTQYF
TGTGCCACCAGTTTGGGAGGCACAGATACGCAGTATTTT
>-|TRBJ2-7|TRBD2|TRBV28
CASSLTSGAFYEQYF
TGTGCCAGCAGTTTAACTAGCGGGGCTTTCTACGAGCAGTACTTC
>once|TRBJ2-3|-|TRBV29-1
CSVRQFTDTQYF
TGCAGCGTCCGACAGTTCACAGATACGCAGTATTTT
>-|TRBJ2-1|TRBD2|TRBV19
CASSRPGTSVEQFF
TGTGCCAGTAGTAGACCCGGGACTAGCGTTGAGCAGTTCTTC
>-|TRBJ2-1|TRBD1|TRBV2
CASSQDRAGYNEQFF
TGTGCCAGCAGCCAGGACAGGGCGGGCTACAATGAGCAGTTCTTC
>-|TRBJ2-5|-|TRBV7-9
CASSLRKTGTAGSKETQYF
TGTGCCAGCAGCTTGAGGAAGACCGGGACAGCCGGGAGCAAGGAGACCCAGTACTTC
>-|TRBJ2-4|TRBD1|TRBV7-8
CASSLGDRVTKNIQYF
TGTGCCAGCAGCCTGGGTGACAGGGTAACCAAAAACATTCAGTACTTC
>-|TRBJ1-3|-|TRBV19
CASSIGGHLGNTIYF
TGTGCCAGTAGTATAGGGGGACACCTCGGAAACACCATATATTTT
>once|TRBJ2-3|TRBD2|TRBV19
CASSTLAGDTQYF
TGTGCCAGTAGTACCCTAGCGGGAGATACGCAGTATTTT
>-|TRBJ2-2|TRBD1|TRBV7-9
CASSPGTANTGELFF
TGTGCCAGCAGCCCGGGGACAGCGAACACCGGGGAGCTGTTTTTT
>-|TRBJ2-2|-|TRBV7-8
CASSLGLAQELFF
TGTGCCAGCAGCTTAGGTCTGGCCCAGGAGCTGTTTTTT
>-|TRBJ2-1|TRBD2|TRBV11-2
CASSLVGLAGNNEQFF
TGTGCCAGCAGCTTAGTCGGGTTAGCGGGGAACAATGAGCAGTTCTTC